Listed here are 25 T cell receptor beta chains from one sample, sequenced in a study of blood T cell repertoires in COVID-19. TCRdb's table, derived via immunoSEQ multiplex PCR, lists solely in-frame clones and lacks some. The sample has 110,000 to 150,000 clones; 75% to 85% are singletons. The sequenced sample was peripheral blood. These receptors were collected from a man aged 55 to 70 with acute or convalescent COVID-19.

The V call is TRBV5-1, the J call TRBJ2-6; TRBD1 is a possible D gene (7 bases). Per the germline V gene, CDR1 is SGHRS and CDR2 is YFSETQ. The CDR3 runs 18 residues. Trimming left V 4 bases short and J 6 bases short, with 23 bases between. CDR3 protein: CASSPQTGTGLMANVLTF. DNA for the CDR3: TGCGCCAGCAGCCCGCAGACAGGGACTGGTCTGATGGCCAACGTCCTGACTTTC. The full variable domain, with the rest looked up from reference TRBV5-1 and TRBJ2-6, is KAGVTQTPRYLIKTRGQQVTLSCSPISGHRSVSWYQQTPGQGLQFLFEYFSETQRNKGNFPGRFSGRQFSNSRSEMNVSTLELGDSALYLCASSPQTGTGLMANVLTFGAGSRLTVL.

The chain carries TRBV6-5 and TRBJ2-5; possible D gene TRBD2, 5 bases. In germline, CDR1 is MNHEY, CDR2 SVGAGI. The V end was cut by 6 bases, the J end by 1 base, with 9 bases between. The CDR3 has 13 amino acids. CDR3 nucleotide sequence: TGTGCCAGCAGGGGAGACATCCAAGAGACCCAGTACTTC. Protein: CASRGDIQETQYF.

This clone has just a few counts. The chain recombines TRBV4-1 with TRBJ1-1, with 8 bases matching TRBD1. Germline V gene data show CDR1 as MGHRA and CDR2 as YSYEKL. The length of the CDR3 is 16 residues. Unmatched junction bases numbered 9, after V lost 5 bases and J lost 1 base. CDR3 DNA: TGCGCCAGCAGCTCAGGGGGCCAACTACCGAACACTGAAGCTTTCTTT. Protein product: CASSSGGQLPNTEAFF.

The chain links TRBV24-1 to TRBJ1-2; the D gene is possibly TRBD1 (6 bases). Germline V gene data show CDR1 as KGHDR and CDR2 as SFDVKD. Between the trimmed V and J ends, which lost 2 bases and 2 bases, there was a span of 8 bases. The CDR3 loop spans 14 amino acids. This CDR3 reads CATSDSGTNYGYTF. The DNA for the CDR3 is TGTGCCACCAGTGATTCCGGGACAAACTATGGCTACACCTTC.

The rearrangement links TRBV29-1 to TRBJ1-5, with 10 nucleotides matching TRBD1. There are 13 residues in the CDR3. With V trimmed by 6 bases and J by 5 bases, 4 bases remained unmatched. The V gene's germline CDR1 is SQVTM and CDR2 ANQGSEA. This CDR3 reads CSVRTGGDQPQHF. The CDR3 coding sequence is TGCAGCGTCAGGACAGGGGGTGATCAGCCCCAGCATTTT. The complete variable domain, with remaining parts taken from reference TRBV29-1 and TRBJ1-5, reads SAVISQKPSRDICQRGTSLTIQCQVDSQVTMMFWYRQQPGQSLTLIATANQGSEATYESGFVIDKFPISRPNLTFSTLTVSNMSPEDSSIYLCSVRTGGDQPQHFGDGTRLSIL.

The chain combines TRBV7-3 with TRBJ2-1, with TRBD1 identical over 12 bases. V was pared by 5 bases and J by 6 bases, with 14 bases of the junction left unmatched. Germline CDR1 SGHTA, CDR2 FQGTGA. The CDR3 has 18 amino acids. The CDR3: CASSQYHAGQGAGNEQFF. The CDR3 DNA reads as TGTGCCAGCAGCCAATATCACGCGGGACAGGGGGCGGGCAATGAGCAGTTCTTC.

The chain recombines TRBV28 with TRBJ2-7; TRBD2 might be the D (5 bases). The CDR3 runs 14 residues. The V gene's germline CDR1 is MDHEN and CDR2 SYDVKM. V lost 2 bases, J lost 4 bases, and 12 bases lay in between. CDR3: CASSLIGDSYEQYF. The CDR3 nucleotides are TGTGCCAGCAGTTTAATCGGGGATTCTTACGAGCAGTACTTC.

V usage is TRBV6-4 and J usage is TRBJ2-7; 12 positions match TRBD1. The CDR3 is 15 amino acids. Germline V gives CDR1 MRHNA, CDR2 SNTAGT. Trimming took 9 bases from V and 0 from J; bases not matched to a gene: 6. The CDR3 protein is CASGTGGDTSYEQYF. CDR3 DNA: TGTGCCAGTGGGACAGGGGGCGATACCTCCTACGAGCAGTACTTC.

The chain couples TRBV28 to TRBJ2-7; 7 bases are a match to TRBD1. The CDR3 totals 14 residues. V lost 6 bases, J lost 3 bases, and 8 bases stayed unmatched. Germline CDR1 MDHEN, CDR2 SYDVKM. In DNA, the CDR3 is TGTGCCAGCAGAATCGGGACAGAGGTCTACGAGCAGTACTTC. This translates into CASRIGTEVYEQYF.

As concerns this clone: Other nucleotide sequences in the sample specify the same CDR3. This chain uses TRBV7-6 with TRBJ2-1; 13 bases are a match to TRBD2. In germline, CDR1 is SGHVS, CDR2 FNYEAQ. The CDR3 contains 16 residues. V shed 2 bases, J shed 6 bases, and the junction held 4 bases outside the gene matches. The CDR3 DNA follows: TGTGCCAGCAGCTTACGGACTAGCGGGAGTCTCAATGAGCAGTTCTTC. Protein sequence: CASSLRTSGSLNEQFF.

This clone appeared once. The chain couples TRBV5-4 to TRBJ2-3; possibly TRBD2 for D (6 bases). The V end lost 3 bases, the J end lost 1 base, and 18 bases lay between the germline ends. Germline V CDR1 and CDR2: SGHNT, YYREEE (reference sequence). The CDR3 has 17 residues. CDR3 protein: CASSSRASGSGTDTQYF. The CDR3 nucleotides read TGTGCCAGCAGCTCACGAGCCTCCGGGAGTGGCACAGATACGCAGTATTTT.

A note on this clone: An end of the junction differs from the germline gene, which may be a read error. The chain is built from TRBV7-7 and TRBJ2-5; TRBD1 agrees at 9 bases. The CDR3 runs 15 residues. In germline, CDR1 is SSHAT, CDR2 FNYEAQ (reference sequence). CDR3 protein: CASSTGTGSQETQYF. DNA for the CDR3: TGTGCTAGCAGCACCGGGACAGGGAGCCAAGAGACCCAGTACTTC.

The chain joins TRBV9 to TRBJ2-3; 9 bases align to TRBD2. Per the germline V gene, CDR1 is SGDLS and CDR2 is YYNGEE. The trim removed 3 bases at V and 4 bases at J, leaving 3 bases unmatched. This CDR3 region has 14 residues. CDR3 in amino acids: CASSAGTSPDTQYF. As DNA, the CDR3 is TGTGCCAGCAGCGCCGGGACTAGCCCAGATACGCAGTATTTT.

The CDR3 DNA is TGTGCCAGCAGTTCGCTTCAGGGGGCAGATGAAAAACTGTTTTTT. Amino acids: CASSSLQGADEKLFF. The chain carries TRBV28 and TRBJ1-4, with TRBD1 matching 8 bases. CDR1 MDHEN and CDR2 SYDVKM come from the germline V gene. V gave up 4 bases and J gave up 6 bases; unmatched junction bases: 7. The CDR3 runs to 15 residues.

CDR3 DNA: TGTGCCAGCAGCCTGGGACTAGCGTTTGGGGGTGAGCAGTTCTTC. Amino acid sequence: CASSLGLAFGGEQFF. V is TRBV3-1 (or the pseudogene TRBV3-2) and J is TRBJ2-1, with 10 bases aligning to TRBD2. Looked up from germline, CDR1 is LGHDT and CDR2 is YNNKEL (reference sequence). There are 15 residues in the CDR3. The junction had 9 bases not matched to a gene; V was cut back by 4 bases and J by 9 bases.

This chain joins TRBV6-5 and TRBJ2-7, with D maybe TRBD1 (5 bases). CDR1 MNHEY and CDR2 SVGAGI come from the germline V gene. The germline V and J ends were trimmed by 5 bases and 3 bases, with 17 bases remaining between them. The CDR3 covers 15 residues. The CDR3 loop reads CASSPGHQRHYEQYF. The CDR3 bases are TGTGCCAGCAGTCCCGGACACCAAAGGCACTACGAGCAGTACTTC.

This sequence joins TRBV5-1 and TRBJ1-2; D unresolved. Germline loops: CDR1 SGHRS, CDR2 YFSETQ. The ends were cut back, 7 bases at V and 0 bases at J, with 16 bases in the middle. This CDR3 spans 15 amino acids. DNA for the CDR3: TGCGCCAGCGGCCCCGGGAGGGTTACTAACTATGGCTACACCTTC. Residues: CASGPGRVTNYGYTF. The full variable domain, with the rest looked up from reference TRBV5-1 and TRBJ1-2, is KAGVTQTPRYLIKTRGQQVTLSCSPISGHRSVSWYQQTPGQGLQFLFEYFSETQRNKGNFPGRFSGRQFSNSRSEMNVSTLELGDSALYLCASGPGRVTNYGYTFGSGTRLTVV.

The chain recombines TRBV27 with TRBJ2-1, with 9 bases fitting TRBD1. Unmatched junction bases numbered 6, after V lost 5 bases and J lost 4 bases. Germline V gives CDR1 MNHEY, CDR2 SMNVEV (reference sequence). This CDR3 contains 15 residues. This CDR3 is CASSTRDRVYNEQFF. CDR3 in DNA: TGTGCCAGCAGTACGCGGGACAGGGTATACAATGAGCAGTTCTTC.

V and J are TRBV7-9 and TRBJ2-7; 7 bases are a match to TRBD1. Losses at the gene ends were 4 bases for V and 5 bases for J; bases not matched to a gene: 5. CDR3 length: 13 residues. The germline gives CDR1 SEHNR, CDR2 FQNEAQ (reference sequence). The CDR3 loop reads CASSSGTADEQYF. CDR3 in DNA: TGTGCCAGCAGCTCGGGGACAGCCGACGAGCAGTACTTC. The complete variable domain, with remaining parts taken from reference TRBV7-9 and TRBJ2-7, reads DTGVSQNPRHKITKRGQNVTFRCDPISEHNRLYWYRQTLGQGPEFLTYFQNEAQLEKSRLLSDRFSAERPKGSFSTLEIQRTEQGDSAMYLCASSSGTADEQYFGPGTRLTVT.

This clone was detected once. V and J are TRBV5-1 and TRBJ1-5; D not resolved. Germline lookup yields CDR1 SGHRS and CDR2 YFSETQ. The CDR3 loop spans 15 amino acids. V was pared by 0 bases and J by 3 bases, with 10 bases between. CDR3 residues: CASSLVVAPNQPQHF. CDR3 nucleotides: TGCGCCAGCAGCTTGGTGGTAGCCCCCAATCAGCCCCAGCATTTT.

This clone is medium-sized within its sample. The chain couples TRBV27 to TRBJ2-3, with 7 bases aligning to TRBD2. There are 15 residues in the CDR3. Germline CDR1 is MNHEY and CDR2 is SMNVEV (reference sequence). The V and J ends lost 0 bases and 6 bases, in that order; junction bases with no gene match: 6. In DNA, the CDR3 is TGTGCCAGCAGTTTATCCTGGGGGGGGGATGATACGCAGTATTTT. Residues: CASSLSWGGDDTQYF.

The CDR3 DNA reads as TGTGCCAGCAGTTTACCGGGAAGGACTGAAGCTTTCTTT. Translated: CASSLPGRTEAFF. The rearrangement joins TRBV28 to TRBJ1-1, with unresolved D. The V gene's germline CDR1 is MDHEN and CDR2 SYDVKM. This CDR3 region has 13 residues. The V and J ends lost 2 bases and 5 bases respectively, with 9 bases between them.

Remarks on this clone: A much larger clone lies a single base off, so this may be a read error. The V call is TRBV6-5, the J call TRBJ2-7; 12 bases match TRBD2. This CDR3 is built from 15 residues. Germline V gene lookup returns CDR1 MNHEY and CDR2 SVGAGI. Losses at the gene ends were 4 bases for V and 2 bases for J; bases not matched to a gene: 3. The CDR3 here is CASSFWTSGTYEQYF. The CDR3 DNA follows: TGTGCCAGCAGTTTTTGGACTAGCGGGACCTACGAGCAGTACTTC.

The rearrangement uses TRBV5-1 and TRBJ2-7; 9 bases are shared with TRBD1. Germline CDR1 is SGHRS and CDR2 is YFSETQ. The trim removed 0 bases at V and 6 bases at J, leaving 7 bases unmatched. The CDR3 loop spans 15 amino acids. The CDR3 nucleotides are TGCGCCAGCAGCTTGGCCACAGGGGGCGCGGGCGAGCAGTACTTC. Its translation is CASSLATGGAGEQYF. Variable domain in full (rest from reference TRBV5-1 and TRBJ2-7): KAGVTQTPRYLIKTRGQQVTLSCSPISGHRSVSWYQQTPGQGLQFLFEYFSETQRNKGNFPGRFSGRQFSNSRSEMNVSTLELGDSALYLCASSLATGGAGEQYFGPGTRLTVT.

The gene calls are TRBV7-2 and TRBJ1-1; weak D call: TRBD1 (6 bases). V was shortened by 3 bases and J by 0 bases, with 11 bases between the two germline ends. The CDR3 extends over 15 amino acids. CDR1 is SGHTA, CDR2 FQGNSA, per germline. The CDR3 bases are TGTGCCAGCAGCTTCGTACAGGGAATGAACACTGAAGCTTTCTTT. The encoded protein is CASSFVQGMNTEAFF.